The 5 T cell receptor beta chains below were found in one sample sequenced in a study of cytomegalovirus exposure and HLA in healthy donors. It was with 60 Vbeta and 13 Jbeta primers that the PCR ran. TCRdb's copy holds only in-frame clones and misses some; the assay was immunoSEQ multiplex PCR. This sample has roughly 190,000 clones, with approximately 84% found just once. The specimen was PBMCs. The source of these receptors is a woman aged 50 to 60 in good health and CMV-seropositive.

V is TRBV19 and J is TRBJ1-1; the match to TRBD1 covers 9 bases. J was trimmed by 6 bases and V by 7 bases; bases with no gene match: 3. CDR3 size: 12 residues. Germline assignment: CDR1 LNHDA and CDR2 SQIVND (reference sequence). The CDR3 DNA is TGTGCCAGTAACAGGGGGCGCGCTGAAGCTTTCTTT. Translating it yields CASNRGRAEAFF.

This clone was observed a few times. The V call is TRBV4-1, the J call TRBJ2-3; 7 bases match TRBD1. V gave up 4 bases and J gave up 0 bases; unmatched junction bases: 7. This CDR3 region has 16 residues. Germline CDR1 reads MGHRA; CDR2 reads YSYEKL. The DNA for the CDR3 is TGCGCCAGCAGCCCCCGGGGACAGCGAAGCACAGATACGCAGTATTTT. It yields the protein CASSPRGQRSTDTQYF.

The chain employs TRBV7-2 and TRBJ1-1; possible D gene TRBD1, 5 bases. With 5 bases removed from V and 1 base from J, the gap between germline ends came to 14 bases. Germline CDR1 and CDR2: SGHTA and FQGNSA. CDR3 length equals 15 residues. The CDR3 nucleotides read TGTGCCAGCAGCCCGGGACTCGCGAGGAACACTGAAGCTTTCTTT. It is translated as CASSPGLARNTEAFF.

The chain joins TRBV4-3 to TRBJ2-7; TRBD1 matches at 7 bases. Germline-derived CDR1 and CDR2 are LGHNA and YSLEER. The V and J ends lost 4 bases and 3 bases, in that order; junction bases with no gene match: 6. CDR3 length equals 14 residues. CDR3 DNA sequence: TGCGCCAGCAGCCTAGGACAGGTCGACTACGAGCAGTACTTC. Its translation is CASSLGQVDYEQYF.

The chain joins TRBV9 to TRBJ1-6, with 11 bases matching TRBD1. Trimming removed 4 bases from V and 9 bases from J; junction bases left unmatched: 6. Germline V gene data show CDR1 as SGDLS and CDR2 as YYNGEE. CDR3 length: 15 residues. CDR3 DNA sequence: TGTGCCAGCAGCCCTGGACAGGGGGCTCTTTCACCCCTCCACTTT. Encoded protein: CASSPGQGALSPLHF.